This TCR beta chain was retrieved from a study of a mutant IDH1 vaccine in newly diagnosed glioma. Germline CDR1 is MNHEY and CDR2 is SVGAGI. The J segment lost 5 bases and the V segment lost 8 bases, leaving 9 bases of the junction unmatched. This CDR3 spans 14 amino acids. TCRdb keeps only in-frame clones here, not all; method: immunoSEQ multiplex PCR. The table includes 34,000 or so clones, about 73% detected once. Time point here: week 11, during vaccination. Topical imiquimod was applied with each vaccine dose, which held 300 ug of mutant IDH1 20-mer peptide. Worth noting for this clone: Its antigen is undetermined.

This receptor was taken from a man between 25 and 39 years old with glioma. This chain uses TRBV6-5 with TRBJ1-5; the match to TRBD1 covers 7 bases. Material: PBMCs, obtained from a glioma patient whose treatment included an IDH1 peptide vaccine. CDR3 amino acids: CASSPRGADQPQHF. DNA for the CDR3: TGTGCCAGCTCTCCCAGGGGGGCGGATCAGCCCCAGCATTTT.